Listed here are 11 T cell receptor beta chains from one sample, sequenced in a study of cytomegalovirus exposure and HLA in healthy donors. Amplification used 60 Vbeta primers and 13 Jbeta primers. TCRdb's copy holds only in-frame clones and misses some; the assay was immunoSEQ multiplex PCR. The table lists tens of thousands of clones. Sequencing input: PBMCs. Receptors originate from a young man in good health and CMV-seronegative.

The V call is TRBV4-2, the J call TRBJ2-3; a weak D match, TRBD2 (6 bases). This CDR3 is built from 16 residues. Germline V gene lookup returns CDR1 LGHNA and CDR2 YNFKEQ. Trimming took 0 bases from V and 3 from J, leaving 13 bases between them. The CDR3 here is CASSQDLLAATDTQYF. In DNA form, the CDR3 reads TGTGCCAGCAGCCAAGATCTACTAGCAGCTACAGATACGCAGTATTTT.

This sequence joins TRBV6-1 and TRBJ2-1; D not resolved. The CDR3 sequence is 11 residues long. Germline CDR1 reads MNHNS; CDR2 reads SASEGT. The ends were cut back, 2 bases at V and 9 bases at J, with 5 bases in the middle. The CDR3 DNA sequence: TGTGCCAGCAGTGAATTCAGTGAGCAGTTCTTC. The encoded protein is CASSEFSEQFF.

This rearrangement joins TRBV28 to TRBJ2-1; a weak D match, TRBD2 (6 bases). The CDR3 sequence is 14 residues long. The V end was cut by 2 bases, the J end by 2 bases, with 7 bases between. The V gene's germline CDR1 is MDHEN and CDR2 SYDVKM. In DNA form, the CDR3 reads TGTGCCAGCAGTTTAGGGGGGACCTACAATGAGCAGTTCTTC. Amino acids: CASSLGGTYNEQFF.

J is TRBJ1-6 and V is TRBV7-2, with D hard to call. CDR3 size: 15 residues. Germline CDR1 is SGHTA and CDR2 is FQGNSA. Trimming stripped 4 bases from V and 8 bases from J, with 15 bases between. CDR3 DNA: TGTGCCAGCAGCTCAGGCTATCCGAGGGATTCACCCCTCCACTTT. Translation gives CASSSGYPRDSPLHF.

This CDR3 reads CASSFGQVNTEAFF. In DNA, the CDR3 is TGTGCCAGCAGCTTCGGACAGGTGAACACTGAAGCTTTCTTT. The genes are TRBV11-3 and TRBJ1-1; 7 bases are a match to TRBD1. There are 14 residues in the CDR3. V shed 3 bases, J shed 0 bases, and the junction held 1 base outside the gene matches. Germline assignment: CDR1 SGHNT and CDR2 YENEEA.

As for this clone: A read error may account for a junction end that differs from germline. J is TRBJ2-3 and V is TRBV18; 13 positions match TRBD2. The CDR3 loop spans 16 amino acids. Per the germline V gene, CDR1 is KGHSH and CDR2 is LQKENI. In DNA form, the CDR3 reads TGTGCCAGCTCTCCACTAGCGGGGGGGCTTGAAGATACGCAGTATTTT. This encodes CASSPLAGGLEDTQYF.

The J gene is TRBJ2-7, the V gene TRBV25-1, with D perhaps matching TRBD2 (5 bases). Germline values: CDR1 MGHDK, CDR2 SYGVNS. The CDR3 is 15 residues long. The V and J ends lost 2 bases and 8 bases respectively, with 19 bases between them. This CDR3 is CASSEEGAPEGKQYF. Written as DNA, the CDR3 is TGTGCCAGCAGTGAAGAGGGAGCGCCGGAAGGCAAGCAGTACTTC.

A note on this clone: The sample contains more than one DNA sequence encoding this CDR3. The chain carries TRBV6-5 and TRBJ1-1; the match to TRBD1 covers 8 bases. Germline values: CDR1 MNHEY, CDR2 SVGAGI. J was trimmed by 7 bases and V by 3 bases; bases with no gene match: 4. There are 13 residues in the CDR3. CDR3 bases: TGTGCCAGCAGTTATTATGGACAGGGTGAAGCTTTCTTT. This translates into CASSYYGQGEAFF.

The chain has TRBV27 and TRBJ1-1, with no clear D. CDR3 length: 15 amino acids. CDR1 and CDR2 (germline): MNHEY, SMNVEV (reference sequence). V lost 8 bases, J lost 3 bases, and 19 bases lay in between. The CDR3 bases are TGTGCCAGCTCTAGTCTGGGGAGGGCCTACACTGAAGCTTTCTTT. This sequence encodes CASSSLGRAYTEAFF.

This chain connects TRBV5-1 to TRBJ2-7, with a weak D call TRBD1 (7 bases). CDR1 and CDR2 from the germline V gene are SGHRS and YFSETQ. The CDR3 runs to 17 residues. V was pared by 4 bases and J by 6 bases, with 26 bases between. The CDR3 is CASSVGSYRGRRGEQYF. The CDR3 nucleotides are TGCGCCAGCAGCGTGGGCAGTTACAGGGGTCGGAGGGGCGAGCAGTACTTC.

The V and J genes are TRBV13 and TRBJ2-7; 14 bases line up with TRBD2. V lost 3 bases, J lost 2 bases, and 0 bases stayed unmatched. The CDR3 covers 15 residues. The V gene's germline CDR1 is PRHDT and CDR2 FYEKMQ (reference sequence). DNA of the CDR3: TGTGCCAGCAGCTTGGGACTAGCGGGAGCCTACGAGCAGTACTTC. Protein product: CASSLGLAGAYEQYF.